A single sample gave rise to the 18 T cell receptor beta chains below, sequenced in a study of blood T cell repertoires in COVID-19. The repertoire was sequenced with immunoSEQ multiplex PCR; TCRdb's copy has only in-frame clones and lacks some. The sample records 200,000 to 300,000 clones, about 87% being singletons. The sequenced material came from peripheral blood. The receptors here all came from a human donor in a cohort sampled during active COVID-19.

This chain connects TRBV6-2 or TRBV6-3 to TRBJ2-7; perhaps TRBD2 as D (6 bases). With 7 bases removed from V and 2 bases from J, the gap between germline ends came to 15 bases. This CDR3 has 14 residues. Germline lookup yields CDR1 MNHEY and CDR2 SVGEGT. CDR3 sequence reads: CASTPGLRPYEQYF. The CDR3 nucleotides are TGTGCCAGCACCCCGGGACTGCGGCCCTACGAGCAGTACTTC.

The gene calls are TRBV5-4 and TRBJ1-3; D gene uncertain. This CDR3 region has 13 residues. CDR1 and CDR2 (germline): SGHNT, YYREEE (reference sequence). V gave up 3 bases and J gave up 7 bases, with 11 bases separating them. CDR3 coding DNA: TGTGCCAGCAGCTGGGAGCGTAGGAACACCATATATTTT. Translating it yields CASSWERRNTIYF.

The chain has TRBV18 and TRBJ2-7, with 9 bases fitting TRBD2. The CDR3 is made up of 15 amino acids. Trimming at V came to 4 bases and at J to 3 bases, leaving 7 bases not matched to a gene. Germline loops: CDR1 KGHSH, CDR2 LQKENI. CDR3 sequence (DNA): TGTGCCAGCTCACGTGGGACTAGCCTGAACTACGAGCAGTACTTC. Its protein is CASSRGTSLNYEQYF.

The rearrangement uses TRBV5-4 and TRBJ1-2, with D possibly matching TRBD1 (5 bases). CDR1 and CDR2 (germline): SGHNT, YYREEE (reference sequence). V was cut by 0 bases and J by 4 bases, with 10 bases left in between. The length of the CDR3 is 14 residues. The CDR3 region has the DNA TGTGCCAGCAGCTTGGTTCAGGGAACCTATGGCTACACCTTC. Encoded protein: CASSLVQGTYGYTF.

The chain links TRBV5-1 to TRBJ2-7, with 7 bases fitting TRBD1. This CDR3 comprises 16 residues. V gave up 4 bases and J gave up 0 bases; unmatched junction bases: 10. CDR1 SGHRS and CDR2 YFSETQ come from the germline V gene. In DNA form, the CDR3 reads TGCGCCAGCAGCACCCAGACAGGGCTTAGCTCCTACGAGCAGTACTTC. Translation gives CASSTQTGLSSYEQYF.

V usage is TRBV5-1 and J usage is TRBJ2-3; 8 nucleotides line up with TRBD2. This CDR3 comprises 18 residues. Trimming cost V 7 bases and J 2 bases; bases outside gene matches: 18. Per the germline V gene, CDR1 is SGHRS and CDR2 is YFSETQ. CDR3 coding DNA: TGCGCCAGCGCAATACACCCCGGGGGGGGGCGGGTCACAGATACGCAGTATTTT. This codes for CASAIHPGGGRVTDTQYF.

The chain has TRBV4-2 and TRBJ2-4; 9 bases match TRBD2. This CDR3 is built from 20 residues. The germline gives CDR1 LGHNA, CDR2 YNFKEQ. The ends lost 0 bases at V and 7 bases at J; junction bases unmatched: 19. Written as DNA, the CDR3 is TGTGCCAGCAGCCAAGATCGCGTATTGGGACTAGCCAGCCTCGGGAACATTCAGTACTTC. Its protein is CASSQDRVLGLASLGNIQYF.

The gene calls are TRBV5-8 and TRBJ1-3; 7 bases are a match to TRBD1. This CDR3 spans 14 amino acids. J gave up 2 bases and V 1 base, and 0 bases lay outside the gene matches. Germline V gene data show CDR1 as SGHTS and CDR2 as YDEGEE. The CDR3 sequence: CASSLTGAGNTIYF. As DNA, the CDR3 is TGTGCCAGCAGCTTGACAGGGGCTGGAAACACCATATATTTT.

The chain links TRBV7-6 to TRBJ2-1; no reliable D call. Germline values: CDR1 SGHVS, CDR2 FNYEAQ. The CDR3 covers 11 residues. V was shortened by 5 bases and J by 6 bases, with 5 bases between the two germline ends. CDR3 sequence reads: CASSLSNEQFF. In DNA, the CDR3 is TGTGCCAGCAGCCTCTCCAATGAGCAGTTCTTC.

Many counts were recorded for this clone. V usage is TRBV6-4 and J usage is TRBJ1-2, with 12 bases aligning to TRBD1. This CDR3 spans 19 amino acids. In germline, CDR1 is MRHNA, CDR2 SNTAGT. V dropped 0 bases and J dropped 1; count of bases not matched to a gene: 9. As DNA, the CDR3 is TGTGCCAGCAGTGACTCACCCGGGACAGGGGGCGATGTTAACTATGGCTACACCTTC. It specifies CASSDSPGTGGDVNYGYTF.

Written as DNA, the CDR3 is TGTGCCAGTAGTACAGGATTCTCTGGAAACACCATATATTTT. This codes for CASSTGFSGNTIYF. The V gene is TRBV19, the J gene TRBJ1-3; no clear D gene. The V and J ends lost 4 bases and 0 bases respectively, with 7 bases between them. The germline gives CDR1 LNHDA, CDR2 SQIVND (reference sequence). This CDR3 is 14 amino acids long.

This clone was seen just once. The rearrangement joins TRBV3-1 (or the pseudogene TRBV3-2) to TRBJ1-2; no clear D gene. Germline V gives CDR1 LGHDT, CDR2 YNNKEL (reference sequence). Trimming stripped 4 bases from V and 5 bases from J, with 20 bases between. The CDR3 contains 16 residues. Here the CDR3 DNA reads TGTGCCAGCAGCCCCCCCGAGGGTCAGGAAAAGTATGGCTACACCTTC. This sequence encodes CASSPPEGQEKYGYTF.

The rearrangement joins TRBV5-1 to TRBJ2-3; D is unclear. Germline V gene lookup returns CDR1 SGHRS and CDR2 YFSETQ. The CDR3 consists of 14 residues. The V end was cut by 2 bases, the J end by 4 bases, with 11 bases between. CDR3 nucleotide sequence: TGCGCCAGCAGCTTAGCGATCGGCTCAGATACGCAGTATTTT. Residues: CASSLAIGSDTQYF.

This chain joins TRBV6-5 and TRBJ1-1; D is undetermined. Trimming shortened V by 2 bases and J by 3 bases, and 7 bases separated the two germline ends. The CDR3 is made up of 13 amino acids. Germline values: CDR1 MNHEY, CDR2 SVGAGI. CDR3 region: CASSYTRDTEAFF. DNA for the CDR3: TGTGCCAGCAGTTACACCCGGGACACTGAAGCTTTCTTT.

V is TRBV6-5 and J is TRBJ2-1; D gene ambiguous. The CDR3 consists of 15 residues. V was pared by 7 bases and J by 4 bases, with 17 bases between. Germline CDR1 MNHEY, CDR2 SVGAGI. CDR3 nucleotides: TGTGCCAGCATATACACACCCCTCCAATACAATGAGCAGTTCTTC. It is translated as CASIYTPLQYNEQFF.

This chain uses TRBV19 with TRBJ2-7; tentative D call: TRBD1 (6 bases). The CDR3 consists of 14 residues. Germline CDR1 is LNHDA and CDR2 is SQIVND (reference sequence). V was cut by 5 bases and J by 6 bases, with 17 bases left in between. CDR3 region: CASSQGPLLGEQYF. The CDR3, as DNA: TGTGCCAGTAGTCAGGGGCCGCTACTAGGCGAGCAGTACTTC.

The chain combines TRBV7-2 with TRBJ1-6; TRBD1 is a possible D gene (5 bases). Trimming removed 3 bases from V and 0 bases from J, with 6 bases in between. The length of the CDR3 is 15 residues. CDR1 and CDR2 from the germline V gene are SGHTA and FQGNSA. The CDR3 spells CASSLGGSYNSPLHF. The CDR3, as DNA: TGTGCCAGCAGCTTGGGGGGCTCCTATAATTCACCCCTCCACTTT.

The rearrangement joins TRBV19 to TRBJ1-5, with TRBD1 as a possible D gene (6 bases). The CDR3 loop spans 15 amino acids. Deletions cut 10 bases from V and 5 bases from J, with 21 bases between. Germline V CDR1 and CDR2: LNHDA, SQIVND (reference sequence). The CDR3 sequence: CATQKLTGGHQPQHF. Here the CDR3 DNA reads TGTGCCACTCAAAAACTGACAGGCGGGCATCAGCCCCAGCATTTT.